The 10 T cell receptor beta chains below all came from one sample that was sequenced in a study of blood T cell repertoires in COVID-19. The table came from immunoSEQ multiplex PCR; TCRdb's copy has only in-frame clones and leaves some out. The sample has approximately 260,000 clones, approximately 86% seen once. Sequencing was done on a sample of peripheral blood. The source of these receptors is a man aged 18 to 29 with active or convalescent COVID-19.

V and J are TRBV7-8 and TRBJ2-2; 8 bases fit TRBD2. The CDR3 consists of 15 residues. Trimming cost V 3 bases and J 7 bases; bases outside gene matches: 7. Germline CDR1 SGHVS, CDR2 FQNEAQ. The CDR3 coding sequence is TGTGCCAGCAGCTTTCAGCGGGAGTTGATCGGGGAGCTGTTTTTT. It is translated as CASSFQRELIGELFF.

This clone has a single count. This rearrangement joins TRBV7-9 to TRBJ2-5, with 13 nucleotides matching TRBD2. The CDR3 spans 15 residues. Germline lookup yields CDR1 SEHNR and CDR2 FQNEAQ (reference sequence). Trimming cost V 10 bases and J 7 bases; bases outside gene matches: 12. CDR3 loop: CATGLAGDLAGTQYF. DNA for the CDR3: TGTGCCACCGGACTAGCGGGGGACCTAGCAGGGACCCAGTACTTC.

J is TRBJ2-7 and V is TRBV11-2; D unresolved. V was cut by 0 bases and J by 6 bases, with 6 bases left in between. Per germline, CDR1 SGHAT and CDR2 FQNNGV. CDR3 length: 12 amino acids. This CDR3 reads CASSLDQSEQYF. Written as DNA, the CDR3 is TGTGCCAGCAGCTTAGATCAATCCGAGCAGTACTTC.

J is TRBJ2-1 and V is TRBV24-1; TRBD2 might be the D (5 bases). Per germline, CDR1 KGHDR and CDR2 SFDVKD. The CDR3 has 15 residues. V gave up 5 bases and J gave up 9 bases, with 19 bases separating them. As DNA, the CDR3 is TGTGCCACCAGTGTTCACGAGGGATTGGAAGCTGAGCAGTTCTTC. This gives the protein CATSVHEGLEAEQFF.

V gene TRBV27 combines with J gene TRBJ2-5; possible D gene TRBD1, 7 bases. CDR1 and CDR2 (germline): MNHEY, SMNVEV (reference sequence). Between the trimmed V and J ends, which lost 2 bases and 5 bases, there was a span of 18 bases. The CDR3 consists of 16 residues. The CDR3 DNA follows: TGTGCCAGCAGTTTAAACTTCAGGGGGAGGTGGGAGACCCAGTACTTC. Amino acids: CASSLNFRGRWETQYF.

The rearrangement uses TRBV4-3 and TRBJ1-4; D unresolved. Germline assignment: CDR1 LGHNA and CDR2 YSLEER. V lost 2 bases to trimming and J lost 5 bases, with 12 bases between them. The CDR3 has 15 amino acids. Here the CDR3 DNA reads TGCGCCAGCAGCCAACCGGGTGGTATCAATGAAAAACTGTTTTTT. Residues: CASSQPGGINEKLFF.

The chain recombines TRBV18 with TRBJ1-1, with D possibly TRBD1 on 5 matching bases. V was trimmed by 3 bases and J by 0 bases, leaving 14 bases between them. Germline lookup yields CDR1 KGHSH and CDR2 LQKENI. This CDR3 has 16 amino acids. As DNA, the CDR3 is TGTGCCAGCTCACCGAACGACCGGGGGGTGAACACTGAAGCTTTCTTT. It specifies CASSPNDRGVNTEAFF.

The chain combines TRBV7-8 with TRBJ1-1; D is undetermined. Germline V gene data show CDR1 as SGHVS and CDR2 as FQNEAQ. V gave up 8 bases and J gave up 5 bases, with 15 bases separating them. The CDR3 has 13 amino acids. This chain's CDR3 is CASAATQVTEAFF. For the CDR3, the DNA is TGTGCCAGCGCCGCAACCCAGGTTACTGAAGCTTTCTTT.

A single count supports this clone. This chain links TRBV28 with TRBJ2-1; weak D call: TRBD2 (6 bases). The CDR3 covers 14 residues. CDR1 is MDHEN, CDR2 SYDVKM, per germline. V was pared by 5 bases and J by 8 bases, with 16 bases between. CDR3 in DNA: TGTGCCAGCAGTGGAGCCGGGACTCTCTATGAGCAGTTCTTC. Its protein is CASSGAGTLYEQFF.

This clone was counted once. The chain has TRBV29-1 and TRBJ2-2, with D unresolved. The CDR3 covers 14 residues. Trimming left V 4 bases short and J 0 bases short, with 9 bases between. CDR1 is SQVTM, CDR2 ANQGSEA, per germline. The CDR3 protein is CSVGKSANTGELFF. The CDR3 DNA is TGCAGCGTTGGAAAGAGTGCGAACACCGGGGAGCTGTTTTTT.